This TCR beta chain was identified in a study of technical replicates of blood from a few donors. Here immunoSEQ multiplex PCR was the method, and the copy in TCRdb shows in-frame clones only, minus some. This table has 75,000 to 85,000 clones, more than 90% appearing once. CDR1 is MNHEY and CDR2 is SMNVEV in the germline V gene (reference sequence). The ends lost 5 bases at V and 2 bases at J; junction bases unmatched: 14. The CDR3 covers 17 residues. The TCR was taken from a human donor in good health. The material sequenced was T cells isolated from PBMCs. This chain connects TRBV27 to TRBJ2-7; 8 nucleotides agree with TRBD1. This CDR3 is CASSRNLRQGLAYEQYF. CDR3 nucleotides: TGTGCCAGCAGTCGTAACCTCCGACAGGGGTTGGCCTACGAGCAGTACTTC.